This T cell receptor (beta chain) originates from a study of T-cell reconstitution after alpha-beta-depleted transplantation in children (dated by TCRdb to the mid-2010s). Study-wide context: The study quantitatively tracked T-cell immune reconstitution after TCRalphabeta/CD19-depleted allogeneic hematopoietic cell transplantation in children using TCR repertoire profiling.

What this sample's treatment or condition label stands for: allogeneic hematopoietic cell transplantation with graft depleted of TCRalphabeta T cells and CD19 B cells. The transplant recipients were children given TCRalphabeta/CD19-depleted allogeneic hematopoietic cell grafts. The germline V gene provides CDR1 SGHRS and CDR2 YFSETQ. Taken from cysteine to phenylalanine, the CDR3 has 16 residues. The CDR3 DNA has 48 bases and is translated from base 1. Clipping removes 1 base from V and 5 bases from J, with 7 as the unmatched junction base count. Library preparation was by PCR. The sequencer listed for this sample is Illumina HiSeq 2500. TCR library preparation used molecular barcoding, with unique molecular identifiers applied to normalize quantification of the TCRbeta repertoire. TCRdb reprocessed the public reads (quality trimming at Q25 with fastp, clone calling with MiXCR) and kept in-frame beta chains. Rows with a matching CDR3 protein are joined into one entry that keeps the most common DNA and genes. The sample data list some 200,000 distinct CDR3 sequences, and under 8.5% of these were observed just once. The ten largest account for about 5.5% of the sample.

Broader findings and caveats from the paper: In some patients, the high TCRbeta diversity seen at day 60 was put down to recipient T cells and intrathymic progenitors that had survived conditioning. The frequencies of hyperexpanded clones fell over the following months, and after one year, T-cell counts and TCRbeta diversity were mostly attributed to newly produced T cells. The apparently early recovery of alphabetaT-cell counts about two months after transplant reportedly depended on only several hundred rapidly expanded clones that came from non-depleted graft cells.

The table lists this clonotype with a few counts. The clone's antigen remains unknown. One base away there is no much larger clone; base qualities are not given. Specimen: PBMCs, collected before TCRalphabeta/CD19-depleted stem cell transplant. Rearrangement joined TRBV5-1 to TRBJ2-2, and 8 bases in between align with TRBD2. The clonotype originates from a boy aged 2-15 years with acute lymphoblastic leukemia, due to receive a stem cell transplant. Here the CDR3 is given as CASSLIGGGTTGELFF. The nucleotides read TGCGCCAGCAGCTTGATCGGCGGGGGGACGACCGGGGAGCTGTTTTTT.